This T cell receptor beta chain emerged from a study of blood T cell repertoires in COVID-19. Across the study: From the United States, Italy and Spain came samples of acute and convalescent COVID-19. The analysed material was cDNA or gDNA that came from T cells, B-cell-depleted T cells, or PBMCs.

The cohort comprised adults aged 18 to 89 years residing in approximately 25 US areas. Either two negative PCRs, clearance, or symptom resolution qualified Cohort 3 donors as recovered. Germline assignment: CDR1 MNHEY and CDR2 SVGAGI. Trimming left V 8 bases short and J 7 bases short, with 21 bases between. The CDR3 contains 14 residues. The protocol was immunoSEQ multiplex PCR, while the TCRdb copy is restricted to in-frame clones and leaves out a portion. Counted here are 310,000 or so clones, 80% to 90% occurring once; the ten biggest clones make up just under 9%. The chain couples TRBV6-5 to TRBJ2-7; weak D call: TRBD2 (7 bases). Sequencing used PBMCs or T cells enriched from blood (not recorded which). This TCR derives from a woman aged 18-29 years who had recovered from COVID-19. The CDR3 protein is CASERRESQGEQYF. The DNA for the CDR3 is TGTGCCAGCGAACGGCGGGAGTCACAGGGTGAGCAGTACTTC.